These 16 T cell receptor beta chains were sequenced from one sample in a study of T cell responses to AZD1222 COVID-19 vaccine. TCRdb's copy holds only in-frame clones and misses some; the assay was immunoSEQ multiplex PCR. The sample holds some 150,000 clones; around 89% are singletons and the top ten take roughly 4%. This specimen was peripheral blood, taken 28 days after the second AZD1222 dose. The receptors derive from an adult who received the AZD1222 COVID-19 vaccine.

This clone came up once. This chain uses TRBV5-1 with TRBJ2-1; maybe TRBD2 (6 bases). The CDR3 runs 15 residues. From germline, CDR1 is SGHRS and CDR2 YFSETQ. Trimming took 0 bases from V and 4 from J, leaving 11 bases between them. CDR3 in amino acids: CASSLEIAVYNEQFF. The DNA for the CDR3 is TGCGCCAGCAGCTTGGAGATAGCGGTATACAATGAGCAGTTCTTC.

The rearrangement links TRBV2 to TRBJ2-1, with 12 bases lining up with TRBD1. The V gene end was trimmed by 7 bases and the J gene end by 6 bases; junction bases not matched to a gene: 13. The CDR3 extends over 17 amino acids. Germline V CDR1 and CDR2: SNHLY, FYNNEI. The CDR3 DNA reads TGTGCCAGCACTGATTTGATGCCGGGACAGGGGGCCAATGAGCAGTTCTTC. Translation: CASTDLMPGQGANEQFF.

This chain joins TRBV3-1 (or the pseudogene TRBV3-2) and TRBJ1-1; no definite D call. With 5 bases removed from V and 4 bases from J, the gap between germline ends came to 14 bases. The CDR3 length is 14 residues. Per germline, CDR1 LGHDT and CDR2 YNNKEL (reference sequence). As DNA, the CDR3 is TGTGCCAGCAGCGCCAGAGCCTTGGGCACTGAAGCTTTCTTT. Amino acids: CASSARALGTEAFF.

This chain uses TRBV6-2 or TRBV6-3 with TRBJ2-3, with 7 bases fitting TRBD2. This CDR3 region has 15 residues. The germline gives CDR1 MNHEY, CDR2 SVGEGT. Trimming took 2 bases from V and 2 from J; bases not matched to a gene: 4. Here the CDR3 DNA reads TGTGCCAGCAGTTACGGGACTACTAACACAGATACGCAGTATTTT. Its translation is CASSYGTTNTDTQYF.

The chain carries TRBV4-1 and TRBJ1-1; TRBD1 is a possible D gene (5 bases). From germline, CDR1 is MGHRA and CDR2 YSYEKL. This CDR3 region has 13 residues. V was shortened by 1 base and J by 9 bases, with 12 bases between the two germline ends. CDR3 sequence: CASSQGGETKAFF. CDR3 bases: TGCGCCAGCAGCCAAGGGGGGGAAACCAAAGCTTTCTTT.

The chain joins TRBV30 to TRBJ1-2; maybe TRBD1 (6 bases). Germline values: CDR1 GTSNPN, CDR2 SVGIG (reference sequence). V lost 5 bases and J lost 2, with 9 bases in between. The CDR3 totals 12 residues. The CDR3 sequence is CAWRTANYGYTF. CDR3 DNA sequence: TGTGCCTGGCGGACAGCCAACTATGGCTACACCTTC.

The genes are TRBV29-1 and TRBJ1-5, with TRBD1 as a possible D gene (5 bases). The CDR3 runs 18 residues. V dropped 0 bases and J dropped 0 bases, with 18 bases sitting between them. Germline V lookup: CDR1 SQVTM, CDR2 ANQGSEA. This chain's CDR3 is CSVEDWAGLLNSNQPQHF. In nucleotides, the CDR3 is TGCAGCGTTGAAGATTGGGCGGGGCTCCTGAATAGCAATCAGCCCCAGCATTTT.

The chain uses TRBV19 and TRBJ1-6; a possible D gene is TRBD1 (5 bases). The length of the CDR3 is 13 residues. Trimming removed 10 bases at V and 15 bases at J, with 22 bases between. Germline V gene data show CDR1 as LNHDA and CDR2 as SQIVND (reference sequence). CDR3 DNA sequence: TGTGCCACCTCGGGACCGAAACCGAAAGTCCTCCACTTT. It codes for CATSGPKPKVLHF. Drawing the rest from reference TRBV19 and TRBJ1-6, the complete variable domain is DGGITQSPKYLFRKEGQNVTLSCEQNLNHDAMYWYRQDPGQGLRLIYYSQIVNDFQKGDIAEGYSVSREKKESFPLTVTSAQKNPTAFYLCATSGPKPKVLHFGNGTRLTVT.

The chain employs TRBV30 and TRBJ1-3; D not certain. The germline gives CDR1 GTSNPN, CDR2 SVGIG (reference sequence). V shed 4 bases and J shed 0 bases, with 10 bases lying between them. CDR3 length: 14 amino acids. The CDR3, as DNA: TGTGCCTGGAATGAGGGAAGCTCTGGAAACACCATATATTTT. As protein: CAWNEGSSGNTIYF.

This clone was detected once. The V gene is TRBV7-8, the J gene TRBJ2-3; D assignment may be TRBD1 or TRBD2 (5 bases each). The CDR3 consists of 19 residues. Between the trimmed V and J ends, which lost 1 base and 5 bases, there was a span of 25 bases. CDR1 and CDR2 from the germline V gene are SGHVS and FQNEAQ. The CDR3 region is CASSLDISGPSRARDTQYF. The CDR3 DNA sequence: TGTGCCAGCAGCTTAGATATTTCGGGTCCTAGCAGGGCCCGAGATACGCAGTATTTT.

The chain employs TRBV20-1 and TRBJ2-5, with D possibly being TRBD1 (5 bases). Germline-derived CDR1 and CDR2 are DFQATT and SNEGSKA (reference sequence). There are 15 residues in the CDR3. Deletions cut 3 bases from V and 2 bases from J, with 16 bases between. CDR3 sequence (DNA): TGCAGTGCTAGTTCTGGGGCGTCACAGCAAGAGACCCAGTACTTC. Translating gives CSASSGASQQETQYF.

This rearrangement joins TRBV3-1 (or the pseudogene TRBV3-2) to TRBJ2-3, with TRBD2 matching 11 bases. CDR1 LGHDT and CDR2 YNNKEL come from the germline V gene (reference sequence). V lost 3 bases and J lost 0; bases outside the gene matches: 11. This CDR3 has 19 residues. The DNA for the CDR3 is TGTGCCAGCAGCCAGAACATTCTGGGACTAGCGGCTAGCACAGATACGCAGTATTTT. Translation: CASSQNILGLAASTDTQYF.

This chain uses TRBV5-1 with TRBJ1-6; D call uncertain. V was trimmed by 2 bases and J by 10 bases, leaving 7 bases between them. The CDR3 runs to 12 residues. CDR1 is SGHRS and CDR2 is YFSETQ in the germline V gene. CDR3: CASSFSGSPLHF. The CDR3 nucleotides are TGCGCCAGCAGCTTCTCGGGGTCACCCCTCCACTTT.

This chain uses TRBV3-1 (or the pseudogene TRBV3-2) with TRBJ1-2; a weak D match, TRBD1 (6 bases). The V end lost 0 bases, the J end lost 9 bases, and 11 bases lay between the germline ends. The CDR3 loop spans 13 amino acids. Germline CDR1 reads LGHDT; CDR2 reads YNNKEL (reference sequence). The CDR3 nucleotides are TGTGCCAGCAGCCAAGATAGGGGGGCTAGCTACACCTTC. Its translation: CASSQDRGASYTF.

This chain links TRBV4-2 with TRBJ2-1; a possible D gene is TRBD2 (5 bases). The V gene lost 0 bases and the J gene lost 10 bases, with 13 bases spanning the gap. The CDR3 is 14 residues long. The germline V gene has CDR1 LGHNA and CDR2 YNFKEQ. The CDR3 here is CASSQDMPGKEQFF. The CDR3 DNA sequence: TGTGCCAGCAGCCAAGATATGCCCGGGAAAGAGCAGTTCTTC.

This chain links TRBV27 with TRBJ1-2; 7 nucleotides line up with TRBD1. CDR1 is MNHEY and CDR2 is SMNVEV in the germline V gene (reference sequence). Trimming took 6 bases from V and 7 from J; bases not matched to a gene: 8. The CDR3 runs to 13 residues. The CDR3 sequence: CASRGPWTGGYTF. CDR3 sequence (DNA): TGTGCCAGCAGGGGCCCTTGGACAGGTGGCTACACCTTC.